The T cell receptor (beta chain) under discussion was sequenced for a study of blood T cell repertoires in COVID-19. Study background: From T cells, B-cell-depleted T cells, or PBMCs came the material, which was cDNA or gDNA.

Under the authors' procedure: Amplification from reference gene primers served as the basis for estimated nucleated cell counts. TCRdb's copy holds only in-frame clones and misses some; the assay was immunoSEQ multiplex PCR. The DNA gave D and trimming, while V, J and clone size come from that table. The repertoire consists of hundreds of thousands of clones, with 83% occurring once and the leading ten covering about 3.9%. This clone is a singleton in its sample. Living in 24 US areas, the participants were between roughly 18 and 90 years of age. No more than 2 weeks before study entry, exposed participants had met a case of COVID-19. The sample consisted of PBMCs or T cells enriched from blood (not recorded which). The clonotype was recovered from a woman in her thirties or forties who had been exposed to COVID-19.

Written as DNA, the CDR3 is TGCGCCAGCAGCCAAGAACCCGGGAGCTGGGCTTTCTTT. This gives the protein CASSQEPGSWAFF. The J gene is TRBJ1-1, the V gene TRBV4-1; D is unresolved. CDR1 and CDR2 from the germline V gene are MGHRA and YSYEKL. Between the trimmed V and J ends, which lost 0 bases and 11 bases, there was a span of 13 bases. There are 13 residues in the CDR3.